This section outlines one T cell receptor beta chain sequence together with its context. Its target is not known. RNA isolated from unsorted whole blood supplied the blood RNA, with germline DNA also extracted. The data originate from a study of tumor-infiltrating lymphocytes in primary liver carcinoma. Study-level background: Samples had roughly 3.65 to 7.5 million productive TCRbeta reads, comparable between tissue types.

The investigators made TCR beta cDNA from 500 ng total RNA, using a constant-region primer. Libraries for TCR beta were built through three nested multiplex PCR rounds, which together made up a slightly modified ARM-PCR procedure. TRBV1-TRBV30 forward primers and a C-beta reverse primer were used in the first two PCR rounds, which each ran for about 11 cycles. TCRdb itself ran the multiplex PCR reads through MiXCR, one entry per CDR3 protein. The sample contains 150,000 to 200,000 distinct CDR3 sequences, approximately 60% of which appear only once. CDR3 size: 13 residues. With 7 bases removed from V and 8 bases from J, the gap between germline ends came to 15 bases. Germline CDR1 and CDR2: WNHNN and SYGVQD (reference sequence). Study-level results: Lower overlap was observed for tumor-adjacent and tumor-blood pairs relative to tumor region pairs.

The sequence derives from a man in his forties or fifties with primary liver carcinoma and hepatitis B virus infection. The specimen sequenced was peripheral blood. The chain links TRBV10-1 to TRBJ2-1; tentatively, D is TRBD2 (5 bases). The CDR3 sequence: CASNRGGGDEQFF. CDR3 DNA: TGCGCCAGCAACCGTGGAGGAGGCGATGAGCAGTTCTTC.